These T cell receptor beta chains were read from a single sample in a study of monozygotic twins with inflammatory bowel disease. No DNA is given; TCRdb re-called the 5' RACE reads and lists each CDR3 protein once. This table holds fewer than 200,000 distinct CDR3 sequences. Sequencing was performed on blood. Every receptor here comes from a human donor with ulcerative colitis or Crohn's disease, or a healthy co-twin of an affected twin (not recorded which). Both conserved end residues are part of each CDR3. Fields, in order: clone size, J gene, V gene, CDR3 protein. A clone size is listed for some rows: how often the clone was seen (once, few, many), or a class if it is expanded.

>.|TRBJ2-3|TRBV20-1
CSARGPNTDTQYF
>.|TRBJ2-6|TRBV5-1
CASSPDGTTSGANVLTF
>.|TRBJ2-7|TRBV20-1
CSATGGLQTISYEQYF
>.|TRBJ1-6|TRBV12-3/TRBV12-4
CASSFRPNSPLHF
>.|TRBJ2-2|TRBV5-1
CASSWGQAEAGELFF
>.|TRBJ2-2|TRBV4-2
CASSRGLAGENTGELFF
>medium-sized|TRBJ2-7|TRBV11-2
CASSLIRAGEQYF
>.|TRBJ1-1|TRBV5-1
CASSPDRGKTEAFF
>.|TRBJ2-3|TRBV12-3/TRBV12-4
CASSRGFTDTQYF
>.|TRBJ2-5|TRBV7-2
CASSLGSLRAQYF
>.|TRBJ2-7|TRBV5-1
CASSLEGGPQYEQYF
>.|TRBJ2-5|TRBV4-2
CASSQEVRGGVETQYF
>.|TRBJ2-3|TRBV15
CATSKRLAGGSRTDTQYF
>.|TRBJ2-1|TRBV25-1
CASSDAIAGEKLNEQFF
>.|TRBJ2-7|TRBV7-9
CASSLASAGGLEQYF
>.|TRBJ1-3|TRBV12-3/TRBV12-4
CASSPAASGNTIYF
>.|TRBJ1-1|TRBV18
CASSPNMNTEAFF
>.|TRBJ1-6|TRBV5-1
CASSLGQNNSPLHF
>.|TRBJ2-6|TRBV12-3/TRBV12-4
CASSPGTAGANVLTF
>.|TRBJ2-3|TRBV6-2/TRBV6-3
CASSYETDTQYF
>.|TRBJ2-3|TRBV7-2
CASSRTSSTDTQYF
>.|TRBJ2-1|TRBV19
CASTILAGGYNEQFF
>.|TRBJ2-1|TRBV4-1
CASSLVRLGSEQFF
>.|TRBJ2-1|TRBV2
CASSDWQGSYNEQFF
>.|TRBJ2-1|TRBV11-2
CASSLPGRGLYNEQFF
>.|TRBJ2-7|TRBV28
CASSPPDKPHEQYF
>.|TRBJ2-3|TRBV5-6
CASSPTWRLRISDTQYF
>.|TRBJ2-5|TRBV5-1
CASSLTGYQTQYF
>.|TRBJ2-1|TRBV4-2
CASSRRLGLGNEQFF
>.|TRBJ2-3|TRBV6-2/TRBV6-3
CASSFPSGSWTDTQYF
>.|TRBJ2-4|TRBV11-2
CASSSPPAKNIQYF
>.|TRBJ2-7|TRBV5-1
CASSPTSWGTYEQYF
>.|TRBJ2-2|TRBV7-3
CASSLTRGGTGELFF
>.|TRBJ1-1|TRBV7-2
CASSLEVVGGTEAFF
>.|TRBJ2-1|TRBV11-2
CASSSTSGTHDRFF
>.|TRBJ1-2|TRBV7-2
CASSLKPTGYDYGYTF
>.|TRBJ2-1|TRBV20-1
CSANRLVNYNEQFF
>.|TRBJ2-3|TRBV7-6
CASSSNPDSGGTDTQYF
>.|TRBJ2-1|TRBV7-2
CASSTRTSGGYNEQFF
>.|TRBJ2-2|TRBV27
CASSMTAFPGELFF
>.|TRBJ1-1|TRBV5-5
CASSSGLETEAFF
>.|TRBJ1-5|TRBV20-1
CSATPGQGSQPQHF
>.|TRBJ1-4|TRBV6-6
CASSYRGVGEKLFF
>.|TRBJ1-1|TRBV20-1
CSARGTGDTEAFF